The clone carrying this T cell receptor beta chain was found a few times. Its antigen remains unknown. Diagnoses rested on clinical symptoms, serum thyroxine and TRAb, thyroid ultrasound and orbital computed tomography. The PBMCs were taken from about 10 ml of fresh peripheral blood. This entry belongs to a study of T cells in Graves' hyperthyroidism and ophthalmopathy. Germline V gives CDR1 PRHDT, CDR2 FYEKMQ (reference sequence). The CDR3 length is 17 residues. V lost 5 bases, J lost 4 bases, and 14 bases stayed unmatched. RNA transcripts gave rise to amplified TCR beta CDR3 regions. HTBI primers were employed in a first-round RT-PCR of the TCR CDR3. TCRdb independently ran MiXCR on the multiplex PCR reads; one entry per CDR3 protein. The profile covers about 530,000 distinct CDR3 sequences, with 17% appearing a single time and 17% taken by the ten largest. The study, taken as a whole, reports: The model identified upcoming ophthalmopathy a median approximately seven months ahead of onset.

This clonotype was obtained from a young woman with Graves' ophthalmopathy. The sample taken for sequencing was blood. This chain links TRBV13 with TRBJ2-5, with TRBD1 matching 9 bases. The CDR3 spells CASSQQPGQGWAETQYF. CDR3 coding DNA: TGTGCCAGCAGCCAGCAACCGGGACAGGGCTGGGCAGAGACCCAGTACTTC.